This T cell receptor beta chain was captured by sequencing in a study of cytomegalovirus exposure and HLA in healthy donors. Study-wide results and limits: The study found most TCR sequences rare, yet found some public TCRs in many donors.

The PCR made use of 60 Vbeta and 13 Jbeta primers. Profiled with immunoSEQ multiplex PCR; TCRdb holds only in-frame clones, not every one. The sample holds 170,000 or so clones, 84% seen once. About this clone itself: Its target is unknown.

V was pared by 5 bases and J by 1 base, with 8 bases between. This CDR3 region has 13 residues. Germline V gives CDR1 LGHNT, CDR2 FRNRAP. The genes are TRBV12-5 and TRBJ1-1; no firm D call. The receptor was isolated from a man between 18 and 29 years old in good health and CMV-seronegative. The material sequenced was PBMCs. CDR3 sequence (DNA): TGTGCTAGTGGTCTTCGGGAGAACACTGAAGCTTTCTTT. Protein product: CASGLRENTEAFF.